A single sample gave rise to the 26 T cell receptor beta chains below, sequenced in a study of T cells in localized non-small cell lung cancer. Repertoires were generated with immunoSEQ multiplex PCR, while TCRdb's copy carries only in-frame clones and drops some. This sample has some 5,000 clones, with 55% found just once. The sample here was lymph node tissue, taken before any cancer treatment. Receptor source: a male donor at least 60 years old with stage I squamous cell lung carcinoma.

The rearrangement joins TRBV19 to TRBJ1-2; weak D call: TRBD1 (6 bases). CDR1 and CDR2 from the germline V gene are LNHDA and SQIVND (reference sequence). This CDR3 has 13 amino acids. The V end lost 6 bases, the J end lost 5 bases, and 13 bases lay between the germline ends. The CDR3 DNA follows: TGTGCCAGTAGCCGAGGGGGGGTATATGGCTACACCTTC. It yields the protein CASSRGGVYGYTF.

The chain carries TRBV29-1 and TRBJ2-5; D possibly uses TRBD1 or TRBD2 (5 bases each). Trimming took off 4 bases at V and 1 base at J, with 13 bases between the two ends. The CDR3 loop spans 14 amino acids. Looked up from germline, CDR1 is SQVTM and CDR2 is ANQGSEA. The CDR3 bases are TGCAGCGTTGGGGGGAGTGAGGGCCAAGAGACCCAGTACTTC. It encodes CSVGGSEGQETQYF.

The table lists this clone with a count of one. V gene TRBV9 combines with J gene TRBJ2-1, with TRBD2 matching over 7 bases. Germline V CDR1 and CDR2: SGDLS, YYNGEE. CDR3 length: 17 amino acids. Trimming removed 0 bases from V and 6 bases from J; junction bases left unmatched: 12. The CDR3 spells CASSVGDSRAGRNEQFF. The DNA for the CDR3 is TGTGCCAGCAGCGTAGGGGATAGTAGAGCGGGACGCAATGAGCAGTTCTTC.

This sequence joins TRBV28 and TRBJ1-5; D is unresolved. Per germline, CDR1 MDHEN and CDR2 SYDVKM. V lost 3 bases, J lost 6 bases, and 15 bases lay in between. There are 15 residues in the CDR3. CDR3 nucleotide sequence: TGTGCCAGCAGTTTGACCAGGTTAGATGGTCAGCCCCAGCATTTT. This codes for CASSLTRLDGQPQHF.

This clone was counted once. The CDR3, as DNA: TGCGCCAGCAGCTCGGATTTCATCATGAACACTGAAGCTTTCTTT. Encoded protein: CASSSDFIMNTEAFF. The rearrangement joins TRBV5-1 to TRBJ1-1; D gene ambiguous. V lost 3 bases and J lost 0, with 12 bases in between. The CDR3 length is 15 residues. The germline V gene encodes CDR1 SGHRS and CDR2 YFSETQ. The whole variable domain, remainder taken from reference TRBV5-1 and TRBJ1-1, is KAGVTQTPRYLIKTRGQQVTLSCSPISGHRSVSWYQQTPGQGLQFLFEYFSETQRNKGNFPGRFSGRQFSNSRSEMNVSTLELGDSALYLCASSSDFIMNTEAFFGQGTRLTVV.

The DNA for the CDR3 is TGTGCCAGCTCACCACCTGGCAGCAGTAATGAAAAACTGTTTTTT. This translates into CASSPPGSSNEKLFF. The genes are TRBV18 and TRBJ1-4; D not resolved. The germline V and J ends were trimmed by 0 bases and 4 bases, with 9 bases remaining between them. The CDR3 extends over 15 amino acids. Germline assignment: CDR1 KGHSH and CDR2 LQKENI. The full variable domain, its missing parts supplied by reference TRBV18 and TRBJ1-4, is NAGVMQNPRHLVRRRGQEARLRCSPMKGHSHVYWYRQLPEEGLKFMVYLQKENIIDESGMPKERFSAEFPKEGPSILRIQQVVRGDSAAYFCASSPPGSSNEKLFFGSGTQLSVL.

This clone has a single count. The J gene is TRBJ1-2, the V gene TRBV29-1; the match to TRBD1 covers 10 bases. From germline, CDR1 is SQVTM and CDR2 ANQGSEA. The CDR3 is 13 amino acids. V was pared by 7 bases and J by 0 bases, with 2 bases of the junction left unmatched. Written as DNA, the CDR3 is TGCAGCGCCGGGACAGGGGCTAACTATGGCTACACCTTC. Translated: CSAGTGANYGYTF.

The chain carries TRBV18 and TRBJ1-2; D is unresolved. The CDR3 covers 13 residues. Germline CDR1 and CDR2: KGHSH and LQKENI. V was trimmed by 6 bases and J by 4 bases, leaving 12 bases between them. CDR3 sequence (DNA): TGTGCCAGCTCCCCCGGCCGATTCTATGGCTACACCTTC. Protein: CASSPGRFYGYTF.

The rearrangement joins TRBV19 to TRBJ2-1; the match to TRBD2 covers 7 bases. The CDR3 is 13 amino acids. The V gene end was trimmed by 7 bases and the J gene end by 7 bases; junction bases not matched to a gene: 7. Germline CDR1 reads LNHDA; CDR2 reads SQIVND (reference sequence). The CDR3 DNA reads TGTGCCAGTACACTAGGCGGGAGTAATGAGCAGTTCTTC. Encoded protein: CASTLGGSNEQFF. Together with reference TRBV19 and TRBJ2-1, the CDR3 gives the full variable domain: DGGITQSPKYLFRKEGQNVTLSCEQNLNHDAMYWYRQDPGQGLRLIYYSQIVNDFQKGDIAEGYSVSREKKESFPLTVTSAQKNPTAFYLCASTLGGSNEQFFGPGTRLTVL.

This rearrangement joins TRBV18 to TRBJ2-7; the D is unclear. Between the trimmed V and J ends, which lost 1 base and 1 base, there was a span of 11 bases. CDR1 and CDR2 from the germline V gene are KGHSH and LQKENI. This CDR3 comprises 15 residues. The CDR3 nucleotides read TGTGCCAGCTCACCACTTGGTGGGAATTCCTACGAGCAGTACTTC. This encodes CASSPLGGNSYEQYF.

This sequence joins TRBV15 and TRBJ2-1; 9 bases line up with TRBD2. In germline, CDR1 is LNHNV, CDR2 YYDKDF (reference sequence). The trim removed 0 bases at V and 8 bases at J, leaving 8 bases unmatched. CDR3 length: 16 amino acids. CDR3 sequence (DNA): TGTGCCACCAGCAGAGATCCAGCGGGAGGCGTCGATGAGCAGTTCTTC. Its translation: CATSRDPAGGVDEQFF.

In its sample, this clone was seen once. A read error may account for a junction end that differs from germline. This chain links TRBV19 with TRBJ1-2, with D perhaps matching TRBD1 (5 bases). The germline gives CDR1 LNHDA, CDR2 SQIVND (reference sequence). The CDR3 loop spans 14 amino acids. The DNA of the CDR3 is TGTGTCAGTCATCGGGCAGGGACTAACTATGGCTACACCTTC. Its protein product is CVSHRAGTNYGYTF.

The chain joins TRBV28 to TRBJ2-1, with TRBD2 identical over 8 bases. The V gene end was trimmed by 10 bases and the J gene end by 4 bases; junction bases not matched to a gene: 9. The CDR3 totals 14 residues. The germline V gene has CDR1 MDHEN and CDR2 SYDVKM. The chain's CDR3 is CATLGSGSYNEQFF. The CDR3, as DNA: TGTGCCACCCTGGGGAGCGGGAGTTACAATGAGCAGTTCTTC.

The chain employs TRBV6-8 and TRBJ1-1, with 7 nucleotides matching TRBD1. V lost 1 base to trimming and J lost 8 bases; unmatched junction nucleotides: 7. The CDR3 is 14 residues long. The germline V gene encodes CDR1 MNHGY and CDR2 SAAAGT. CDR3 DNA: TGTGCCAGCAGTTACTTAGACAGGGATGGCGAAGCTTTCTTT. This sequence encodes CASSYLDRDGEAFF.

The genes are TRBV11-3 and TRBJ1-2; 8 bases are shared with TRBD1. The CDR3 consists of 14 residues. With 5 bases clipped from V and 3 bases from J, the junction kept 5 bases outside the gene matches. CDR1 and CDR2 from the germline V gene are SGHNT and YENEEA. The CDR3 region has the DNA TGTGCCAGCAGCCACCCGGGACAGGACTATGGCTACACCTTC. The encoded protein is CASSHPGQDYGYTF.

CDR3 sequence reads: CSVGARWTDTQYF. Written as DNA, the CDR3 is TGCAGCGTTGGAGCCAGATGGACAGATACGCAGTATTTT. V is TRBV29-1 and J is TRBJ2-3; D unclear. Looked up from germline, CDR1 is SQVTM and CDR2 is ANQGSEA. V was cut by 4 bases and J by 3 bases, with 11 bases left in between. This CDR3 is built from 13 residues.

The CDR3 reads CASAGTGSEQYF. CDR3 nucleotide sequence: TGCGCCAGCGCCGGGACAGGTTCCGAGCAGTACTTC. The J gene is TRBJ2-7, the V gene TRBV10-2, with TRBD1 matching 8 bases. Unmatched junction bases numbered 6, after V lost 8 bases and J lost 6 bases. The germline gives CDR1 WSHSY, CDR2 SAAADI. The CDR3 totals 12 residues.

This sequence joins TRBV28 and TRBJ1-3; 8 bases are a match to TRBD1. V lost 5 bases to trimming and J lost 7 bases; unmatched junction nucleotides: 13. This CDR3 is 16 amino acids long. Germline CDR1 and CDR2: MDHEN and SYDVKM. The DNA for the CDR3 is TGTGCCAGCAGTATCCTCGGACAGGGAGGCGAGAACACCATATATTTT. This encodes CASSILGQGGENTIYF.

V usage is TRBV28 and J usage is TRBJ2-1, with 8 bases lining up with TRBD2. V was clipped by 11 bases and J by 3 bases; unmatched bases: 6. The CDR3 sequence is 13 residues long. Germline CDR1 and CDR2: MDHEN and SYDVKM. The CDR3 region has the DNA TGTGCCGCAGCTAGCGGGCGCTACAATGAGCAGTTCTTC. Protein sequence: CAAASGRYNEQFF.

The V call is TRBV19, the J call TRBJ1-5; possibly TRBD1 for D (5 bases). CDR3 length equals 16 residues. V lost 4 bases to trimming and J lost 3 bases, with 16 bases between them. Germline values: CDR1 LNHDA, CDR2 SQIVND (reference sequence). CDR3 nucleotide sequence: TGTGCCAGTAGTAGGAGGGTTGGGACTGACAATCAGCCCCAGCATTTT. This translates into CASSRRVGTDNQPQHF.

V usage is TRBV9 and J usage is TRBJ1-3, with D unresolved. The V and J ends lost 4 bases and 4 bases respectively, with 21 bases between them. This CDR3 contains 17 residues. Germline assignment: CDR1 SGDLS and CDR2 YYNGEE. CDR3 nucleotides: TGTGCCAGCAGCCCGAGCCCTGCTGCCAGACTCGGAAACACCATATATTTT. Translated: CASSPSPAARLGNTIYF.

As DNA, the CDR3 is TGTGCCAGCAGTTTCGTTGCGGGGACAGATACGCAGTATTTT. Protein sequence: CASSFVAGTDTQYF. The gene calls are TRBV28 and TRBJ2-3, with a tentative D call TRBD2 (6 bases). The germline gives CDR1 MDHEN, CDR2 SYDVKM. V was cut by 3 bases and J by 3 bases, with 10 bases left in between. This CDR3 has 14 residues.

The chain combines TRBV28 with TRBJ1-3; weak D call: TRBD1 (5 bases). V lost 5 bases, J lost 4 bases, and 12 bases lay in between. The V gene's germline CDR1 is MDHEN and CDR2 SYDVKM. This CDR3 has 14 amino acids. CDR3 protein: CASSPWGKGNTIYF. The CDR3 bases are TGTGCCAGCAGTCCTTGGGGGAAGGGAAACACCATATATTTT.

The chain couples TRBV11-3 to TRBJ1-2, with 7 bases that match TRBD1. Germline V CDR1 and CDR2: SGHNT, YENEEA. The V and J ends lost 4 bases and 4 bases, in that order; junction bases with no gene match: 6. This CDR3 comprises 14 residues. The CDR3 sequence: CASSSRQGLYGYTF. Written as DNA, the CDR3 is TGTGCCAGCAGCTCTCGACAGGGCCTCTATGGCTACACCTTC.

The CDR3 is CASSLELAGGPAYNEQFF. CDR3 DNA sequence: TGTGCCAGCAGCTTAGAACTAGCGGGAGGGCCGGCCTACAATGAGCAGTTCTTC. The genes are TRBV11-3 and TRBJ2-1; 13 positions agree with TRBD2. Germline CDR1 SGHNT, CDR2 YENEEA. The CDR3 is made up of 18 amino acids. V trimming: 0 bases; J trimming: 2 bases; junction bases outside the gene matches: 4.

This clone came up once. The rearrangement links TRBV5-1 to TRBJ2-4, with 9 bases identical to TRBD1. The V and J ends lost 0 bases and 8 bases, in that order; junction bases with no gene match: 6. The CDR3 runs to 15 residues. Germline V gene data show CDR1 as SGHRS and CDR2 as YFSETQ. The CDR3 is CASSLDGDRGDIQYF. In DNA form, the CDR3 reads TGCGCCAGCAGCTTGGACGGAGACAGGGGGGACATTCAGTACTTC.